What follows is one T cell receptor beta chain and its context. This same CDR3 is encoded by further DNA sequences in the sample. The ends were cut back, 2 bases at V and 1 base at J, with 5 bases in the middle. CDR3 length: 13 amino acids. Germline V CDR1 and CDR2: LNHDA, SQIVND (reference sequence). Libraries were prepared by immunoSEQ multiplex PCR; TCRdb keeps only in-frame clonotypes and omits some of them. This table has 530,000 or so clones, about 75% appearing once. The entry originates in a study of shared clonotypes between healthy human individuals. The TCR was taken from a woman aged 40 to 50 in good health. Some clones in this sample may be carry-over from other donors' samples. Sequencing used PBMCs. The gene calls are TRBV19 and TRBJ1-1, with no clear D. The CDR3 DNA is TGTGCCAGTAGTATACGGGGGAACACTGAAGCTTTCTTT. Protein sequence: CASSIRGNTEAFF. Using reference TRBV19 and TRBJ1-1 for the parts outside the CDR3, the full variable domain is DGGITQSPKYLFRKEGQNVTLSCEQNLNHDAMYWYRQDPGQGLRLIYYSQIVNDFQKGDIAEGYSVSREKKESFPLTVTSAQKNPTAFYLCASSIRGNTEAFFGQGTRLTVV.